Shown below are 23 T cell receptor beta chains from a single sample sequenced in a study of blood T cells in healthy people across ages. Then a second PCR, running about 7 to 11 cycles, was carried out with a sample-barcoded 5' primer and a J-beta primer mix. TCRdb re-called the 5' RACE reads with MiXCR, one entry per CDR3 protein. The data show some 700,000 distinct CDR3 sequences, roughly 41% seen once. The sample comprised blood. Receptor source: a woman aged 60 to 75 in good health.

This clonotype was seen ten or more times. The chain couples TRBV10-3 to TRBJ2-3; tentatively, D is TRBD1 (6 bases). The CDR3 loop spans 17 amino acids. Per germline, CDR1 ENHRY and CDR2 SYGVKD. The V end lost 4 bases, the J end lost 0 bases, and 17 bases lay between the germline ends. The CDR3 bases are TGTGCCATCAGTGCGGTCGCCGGGGACACTAGCACAGATACGCAGTATTTT. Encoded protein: CAISAVAGDTSTDTQYF.

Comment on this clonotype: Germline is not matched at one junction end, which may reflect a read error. The CDR3 sequence: CASSLGARAGADTQYF. The CDR3 DNA reads as TGTGCTAGCAGCTTAGGGGCAAGGGCCGGAGCAGATACGCAGTATTTT. V gene TRBV7-7 combines with J gene TRBJ2-3, with D maybe TRBD1 (5 bases). The CDR3 is made up of 16 amino acids. Germline V gene lookup returns CDR1 SSHAT and CDR2 FNYEAQ (reference sequence).

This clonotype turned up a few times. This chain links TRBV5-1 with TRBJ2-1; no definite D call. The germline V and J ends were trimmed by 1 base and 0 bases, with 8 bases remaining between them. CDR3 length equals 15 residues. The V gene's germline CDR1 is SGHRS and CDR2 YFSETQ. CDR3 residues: CASSLPTDSYNEQFF. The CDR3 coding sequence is TGCGCCAGCAGCTTGCCCACGGACTCCTACAATGAGCAGTTCTTC.

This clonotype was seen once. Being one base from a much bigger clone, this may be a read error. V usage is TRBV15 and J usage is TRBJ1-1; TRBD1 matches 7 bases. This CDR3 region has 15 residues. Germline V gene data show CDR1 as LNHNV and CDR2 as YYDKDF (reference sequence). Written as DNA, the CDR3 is TGTGCCACCAGCAGAGTTAAACAGGGGAACACTGAAGCTTCCTTT. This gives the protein CATSRVKQGNTEASF.

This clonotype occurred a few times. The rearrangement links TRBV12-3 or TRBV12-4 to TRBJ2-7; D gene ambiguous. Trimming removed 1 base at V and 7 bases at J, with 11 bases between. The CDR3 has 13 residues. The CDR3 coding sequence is TGTGCCAGCAGTTTAGGGCCTGCACTTGAGCAGTACTTC. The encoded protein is CASSLGPALEQYF.

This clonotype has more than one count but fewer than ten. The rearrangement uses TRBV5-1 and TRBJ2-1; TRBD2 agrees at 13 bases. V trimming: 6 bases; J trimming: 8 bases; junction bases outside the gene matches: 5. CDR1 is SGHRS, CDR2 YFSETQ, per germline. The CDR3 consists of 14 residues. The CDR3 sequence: CASIGLAGVDEQFF. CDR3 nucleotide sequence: TGCGCCAGCATCGGACTAGCGGGAGTAGATGAGCAGTTCTTC. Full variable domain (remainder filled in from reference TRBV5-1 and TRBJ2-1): KAGVTQTPRYLIKTRGQQVTLSCSPISGHRSVSWYQQTPGQGLQFLFEYFSETQRNKGNFPGRFSGRQFSNSRSEMNVSTLELGDSALYLCASIGLAGVDEQFFGPGTRLTVL.

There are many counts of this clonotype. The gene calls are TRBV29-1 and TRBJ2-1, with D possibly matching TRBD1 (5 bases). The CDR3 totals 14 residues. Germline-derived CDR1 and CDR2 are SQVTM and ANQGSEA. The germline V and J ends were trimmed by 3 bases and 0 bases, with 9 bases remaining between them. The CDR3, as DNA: TGCAGCGTTGACAGGGCCCGCTCCTACAATGAGCAGTTCTTC. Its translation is CSVDRARSYNEQFF.

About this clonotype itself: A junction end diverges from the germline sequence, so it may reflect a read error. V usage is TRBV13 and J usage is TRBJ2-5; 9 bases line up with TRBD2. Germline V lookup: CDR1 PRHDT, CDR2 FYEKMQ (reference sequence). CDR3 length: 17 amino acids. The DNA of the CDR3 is TGTGCCAGCAGCTTAGTAGGCCTAGCGGGGACCCAAGAGACCCAGTGCTTC. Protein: CASSLVGLAGTQETQCF.

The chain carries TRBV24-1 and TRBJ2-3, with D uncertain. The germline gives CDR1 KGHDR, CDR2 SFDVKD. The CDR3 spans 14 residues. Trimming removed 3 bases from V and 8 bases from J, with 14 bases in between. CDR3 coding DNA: TGTGCCACCAGTGATACGGTTCTCAGTGCTACGCAGTATTTT. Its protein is CATSDTVLSATQYF.

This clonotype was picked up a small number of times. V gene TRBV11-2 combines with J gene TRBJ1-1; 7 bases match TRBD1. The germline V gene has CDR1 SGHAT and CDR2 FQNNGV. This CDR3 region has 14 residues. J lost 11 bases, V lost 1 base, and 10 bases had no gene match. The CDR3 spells CASSLGGSGQRAFF. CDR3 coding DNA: TGTGCCAGCAGCTTAGGAGGCTCGGGACAGAGGGCTTTCTTT.

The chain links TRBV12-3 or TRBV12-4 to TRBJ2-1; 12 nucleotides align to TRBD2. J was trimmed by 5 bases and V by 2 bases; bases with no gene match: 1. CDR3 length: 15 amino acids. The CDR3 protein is CASSLSSGGDNEQFF. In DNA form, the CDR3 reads TGTGCCAGCAGTTTATCTAGCGGGGGGGACAATGAGCAGTTCTTC.

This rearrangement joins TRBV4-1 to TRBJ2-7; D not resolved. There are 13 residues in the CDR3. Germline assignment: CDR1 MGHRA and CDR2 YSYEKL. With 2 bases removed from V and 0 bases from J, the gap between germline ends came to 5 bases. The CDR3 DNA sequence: TGCGCCAGCAGCCAATCAGACTCCTACGAGCAGTACTTC. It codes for CASSQSDSYEQYF.

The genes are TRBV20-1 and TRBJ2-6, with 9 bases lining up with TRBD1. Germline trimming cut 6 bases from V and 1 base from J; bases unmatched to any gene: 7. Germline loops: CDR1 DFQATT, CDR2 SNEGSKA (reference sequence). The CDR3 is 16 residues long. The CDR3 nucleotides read TGCAGTGCGACTACAGGGGGCCTATCTGGGGCCAACGTCCTGACTTTC. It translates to CSATTGGLSGANVLTF.

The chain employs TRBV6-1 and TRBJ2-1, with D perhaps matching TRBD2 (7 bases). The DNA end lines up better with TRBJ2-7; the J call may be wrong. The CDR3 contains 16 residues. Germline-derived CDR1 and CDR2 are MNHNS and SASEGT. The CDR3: CASSELSGGSYNEQYF. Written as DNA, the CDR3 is TGTGCCAGCAGTGAACTTTCGGGGGGCTCCTACAATGAGCAGTACTTC.

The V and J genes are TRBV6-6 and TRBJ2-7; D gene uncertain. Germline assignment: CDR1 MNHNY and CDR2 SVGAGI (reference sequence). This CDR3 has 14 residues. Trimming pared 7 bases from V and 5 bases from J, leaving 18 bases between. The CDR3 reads CASNPSPQCNEQYF. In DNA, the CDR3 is TGTGCCAGCAACCCATCCCCCCAGTGCAACGAGCAGTACTTC.

The CDR3 reads CSAKRTSTDTQYF. In nucleotides, the CDR3 is TGCAGTGCGAAGCGGACTAGCACAGATACGCAGTATTTT. The rearrangement joins TRBV20-1 to TRBJ2-3; D might be TRBD2 (5 bases). CDR1 is DFQATT, CDR2 SNEGSKA, per germline (reference sequence). The V and J ends lost 6 bases and 0 bases respectively, with 10 bases between them. CDR3 length: 13 amino acids.

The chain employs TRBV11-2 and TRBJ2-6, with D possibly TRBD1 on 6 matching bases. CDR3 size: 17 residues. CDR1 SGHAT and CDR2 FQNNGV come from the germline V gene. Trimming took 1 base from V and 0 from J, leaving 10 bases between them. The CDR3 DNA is TGTGCCAGCAGCTTAGGGACAGTTATCTCTGGGGCCAACGTCCTGACTTTC. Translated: CASSLGTVISGANVLTF.

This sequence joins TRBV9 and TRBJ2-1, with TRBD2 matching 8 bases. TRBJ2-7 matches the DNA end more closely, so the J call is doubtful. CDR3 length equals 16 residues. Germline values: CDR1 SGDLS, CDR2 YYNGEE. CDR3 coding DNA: TGTGCCAGCAGCGTATTCGGGAGGGGAGGTTACAATGAGCAGTACTTC. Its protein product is CASSVFGRGGYNEQYF.

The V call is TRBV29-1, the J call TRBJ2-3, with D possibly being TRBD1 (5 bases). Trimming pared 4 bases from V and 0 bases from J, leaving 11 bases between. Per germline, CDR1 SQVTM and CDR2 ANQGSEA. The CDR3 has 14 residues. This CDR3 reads CSVVWGRSTDTQYF. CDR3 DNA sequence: TGCAGCGTTGTTTGGGGCCGGAGCACAGATACGCAGTATTTT.

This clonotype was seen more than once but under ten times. CDR3 residues: CASSLDSAYEQYF. DNA for the CDR3: TGCGCCAGCAGCTTGGACAGTGCCTACGAGCAGTACTTC. The chain joins TRBV5-1 to TRBJ2-7; no clear D gene. Germline CDR1 reads SGHRS; CDR2 reads YFSETQ. CDR3 length: 13 residues. The ends were cut back, 0 bases at V and 2 bases at J, with 6 bases in the middle.

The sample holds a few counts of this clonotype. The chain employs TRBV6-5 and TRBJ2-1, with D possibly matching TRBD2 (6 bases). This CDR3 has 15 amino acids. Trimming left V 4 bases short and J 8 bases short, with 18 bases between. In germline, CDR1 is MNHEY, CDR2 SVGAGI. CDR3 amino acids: CASSSPFGGNDEQFF. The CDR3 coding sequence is TGTGCCAGCAGTTCCCCTTTTGGCGGGAACGATGAGCAGTTCTTC.

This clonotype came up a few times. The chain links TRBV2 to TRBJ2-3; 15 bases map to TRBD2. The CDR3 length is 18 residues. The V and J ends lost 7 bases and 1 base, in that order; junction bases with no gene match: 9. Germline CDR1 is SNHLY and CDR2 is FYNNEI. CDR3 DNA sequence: TGTGCCAGCAAAGACCCGCGGACTAGCGGGAGGGGCACAGATACGCAGTATTTT. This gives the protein CASKDPRTSGRGTDTQYF.

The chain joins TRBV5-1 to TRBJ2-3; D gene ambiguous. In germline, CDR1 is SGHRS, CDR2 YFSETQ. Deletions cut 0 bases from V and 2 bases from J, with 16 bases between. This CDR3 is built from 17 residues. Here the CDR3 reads CASSLASGRAVTDTQYF. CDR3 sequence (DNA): TGCGCCAGCAGCTTGGCCAGTGGACGAGCCGTCACAGATACGCAGTATTTT.